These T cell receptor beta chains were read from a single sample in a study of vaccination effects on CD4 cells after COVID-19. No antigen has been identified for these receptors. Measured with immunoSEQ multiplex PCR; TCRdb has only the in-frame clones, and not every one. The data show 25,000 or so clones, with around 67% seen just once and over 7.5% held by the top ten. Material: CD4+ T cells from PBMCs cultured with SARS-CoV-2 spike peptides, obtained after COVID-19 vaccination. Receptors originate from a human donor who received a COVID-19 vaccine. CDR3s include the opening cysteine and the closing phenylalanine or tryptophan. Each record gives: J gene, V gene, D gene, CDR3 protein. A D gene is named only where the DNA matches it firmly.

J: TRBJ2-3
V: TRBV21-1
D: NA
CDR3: CAVSPRVITDTQYF

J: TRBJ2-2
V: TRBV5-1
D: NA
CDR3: CASTDRNTGELFF

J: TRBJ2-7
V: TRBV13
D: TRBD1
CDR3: CASSGTEQNEQYF

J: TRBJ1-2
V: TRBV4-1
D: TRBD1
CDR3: CASSPLTGVIDYTF

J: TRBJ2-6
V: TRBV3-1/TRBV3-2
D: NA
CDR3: CASSRPQGTGANVLTF

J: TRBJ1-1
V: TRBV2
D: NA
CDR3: CASSELENTEAFF

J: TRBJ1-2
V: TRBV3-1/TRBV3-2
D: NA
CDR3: CASSQRTDGGYTF

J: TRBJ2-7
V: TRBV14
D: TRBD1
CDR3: CASSHQYRQGAPLLQYF

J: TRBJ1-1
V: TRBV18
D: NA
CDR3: CASSRRSDTEAFF

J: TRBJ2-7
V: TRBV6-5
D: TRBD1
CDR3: CASTEGGQGLHEQYF

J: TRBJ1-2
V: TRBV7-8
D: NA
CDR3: CASSLSDSYGYTF

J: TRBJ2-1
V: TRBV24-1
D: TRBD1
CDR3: CATSDLGQGENNEQFF

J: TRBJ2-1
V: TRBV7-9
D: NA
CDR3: CASSFSQQGYEQFF

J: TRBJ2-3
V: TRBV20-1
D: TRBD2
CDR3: CSGLAGDTQYF

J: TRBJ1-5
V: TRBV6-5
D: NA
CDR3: CASSYSGPNQPQHF

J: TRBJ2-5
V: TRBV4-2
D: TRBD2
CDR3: CASSQDPSGSAETQYF

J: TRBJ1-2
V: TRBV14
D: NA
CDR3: CASSQSRNYGYTF

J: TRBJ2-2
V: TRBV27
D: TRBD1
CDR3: CASTLGAGQGGSGELFF

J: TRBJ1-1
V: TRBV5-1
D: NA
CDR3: CASSPGRRERMNTEAFF

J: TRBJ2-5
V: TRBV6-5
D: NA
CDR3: CASSTRDSQETQYF

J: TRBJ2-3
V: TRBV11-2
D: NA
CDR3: CASSRGRTQYF

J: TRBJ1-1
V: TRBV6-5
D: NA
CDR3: CASSPDWGVSTEAFF

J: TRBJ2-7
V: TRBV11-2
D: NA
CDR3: CASSFTGVLYEQYF

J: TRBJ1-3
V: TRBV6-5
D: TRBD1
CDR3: CASSQYTGGRNTIYF

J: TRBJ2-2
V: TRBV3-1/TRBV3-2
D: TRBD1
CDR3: CASSQRGQVNTGELFF

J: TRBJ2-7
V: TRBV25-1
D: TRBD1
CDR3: CASSEWDRGYEQYF